The 32 T cell receptor beta chains below were found in one sample sequenced in a study of T cells in Graves' hyperthyroidism and ophthalmopathy. RNA transcripts were the template for amplifying TCR beta CDR3 regions. The TCR CDR3 was amplified in a first-round RT-PCR using the HTBI primer set. Using its own MiXCR run on the multiplex PCR reads, TCRdb lists one record per CDR3 protein. This repertoire shows around 660,000 distinct CDR3 sequences, just under 45% found once; its top ten account for about 7.7%. The source material was peripheral blood or thyroid tissue (not recorded which). Receptors were obtained from an adult man with Graves' disease, either hyperthyroidism or ophthalmopathy (not recorded which).

The chain uses TRBV29-1 and TRBJ2-3; tentatively, D is TRBD1 (6 bases). The CDR3 is 12 amino acids. The germline gives CDR1 SQVTM, CDR2 ANQGSEA. Trimming took 5 bases from V and 6 from J, leaving 12 bases between them. CDR3 bases: TGCAGCGTTTACTTCAGGGGTGATACGCAGTATTTT. Translation gives CSVYFRGDTQYF.

V usage is TRBV13 and J usage is TRBJ1-1; D is unresolved. V lost 2 bases and J lost 1, with 17 bases in between. There are 17 residues in the CDR3. CDR1 and CDR2 from the germline V gene are PRHDT and FYEKMQ (reference sequence). CDR3 nucleotide sequence: TGTGCCAGCAGCTTAACGGGGTGGGGATCGGCGAACACTGAAGCTTTCTTT. It specifies CASSLTGWGSANTEAFF.

This clonotype was counted at least ten times. The CDR3 protein is CAISAGRPNEKLFF. CDR3 coding DNA: TGTGCCATCAGTGCTGGGAGGCCTAATGAAAAACTGTTTTTT. The chain couples TRBV10-3 to TRBJ1-4; the D is unclear. Deletions cut 4 bases from V and 3 bases from J, with 9 bases between. The CDR3 has 14 amino acids. CDR1 ENHRY and CDR2 SYGVKD come from the germline V gene.

This clonotype was counted only a few times. The CDR3 reads CSVVAPSTGATEAFF. Here the CDR3 DNA reads TGCAGCGTTGTAGCTCCTTCGACAGGGGCGACTGAAGCTTTCTTT. The rearrangement joins TRBV29-1 to TRBJ1-1; 8 bases fit TRBD1. Germline values: CDR1 SQVTM, CDR2 ANQGSEA. With V trimmed by 4 bases and J by 5 bases, 12 bases remained unmatched. The CDR3 runs to 15 residues.

This clonotype was seen ten or more times. V and J are TRBV20-1 and TRBJ2-7; weak D call: TRBD2 (6 bases). The V gene's germline CDR1 is DFQATT and CDR2 SNEGSKA (reference sequence). V lost 3 bases and J 4 bases, leaving 16 bases between the germline ends. The CDR3 sequence is 14 residues long. DNA for the CDR3: TGCAGTGCTAGGGATGGGCGCCGGGGGTACGAGCAGTACTTC. It codes for CSARDGRRGYEQYF.

Concerning this clonotype itself: Germline is not matched at one junction end, which may reflect a read error. This chain uses TRBV7-8 with TRBJ1-6, with 9 bases aligning to TRBD1. The CDR3 length is 15 residues. Germline V gene data show CDR1 as SGHVS and CDR2 as FQNEAQ. The CDR3 sequence: CASSLAGTGSSPLHF. In DNA, the CDR3 is TGTGCCAGCAGTTTAGCCGGGACAGGGAGTTCACCCCTCCACTTT.

The chain recombines TRBV12-5 with TRBJ2-7; D uncertain. V shed 1 base and J shed 7 bases, with 8 bases lying between them. The germline V gene encodes CDR1 LGHNT and CDR2 FRNRAP. The CDR3 extends over 12 amino acids. The CDR3 loop reads CASGLGSREQYF. The CDR3 coding sequence is TGTGCTAGTGGTTTGGGCTCCCGGGAGCAGTACTTC. The full variable domain, with the rest looked up from reference TRBV12-5 and TRBJ2-7, is DARVTQTPRHKVTEMGQEVTMRCQPILGHNTVFWYRQTMMQGLELLAYFRNRAPLDDSGMPKDRFSAEMPDATLATLKIQPSEPRDSAVYFCASGLGSREQYFGPGTRLTVT.

The sample holds a few counts of this clonotype. The J gene is TRBJ1-1, the V gene TRBV19; 7 bases agree with TRBD1. Trimming removed 5 bases from V and 0 bases from J; junction bases left unmatched: 6. The CDR3 sequence is 15 residues long. Looked up from germline, CDR1 is LNHDA and CDR2 is SQIVND (reference sequence). The CDR3 sequence: CASSPQTGVNTEAFF. As DNA, the CDR3 is TGTGCCAGTAGTCCCCAAACAGGGGTGAACACTGAAGCTTTCTTT.

As for this clonotype: This likely comes from a read error, as the CDR3 has no conserved phenylalanine or tryptophan at its end. The chain links TRBV5-1 to TRBJ2-5, with TRBD1 as a possible D gene (5 bases). Trimming cost V 0 bases and J 2 bases, with 5 bases left between them. Germline values: CDR1 SGHRS, CDR2 YFSETQ. The CDR3 contains 13 residues. CDR3 DNA: TGCGCCAGCAGCTTGGGACAGCAAGAGACCCAGTACTCC. It encodes CASSLGQQETQYS.

The CDR3 sequence: CASTATGTGGTDTQYF. CDR3 coding DNA: TGTGCCAGTACCGCGACCGGGACAGGGGGCACAGATACGCAGTATTTT. V usage is TRBV19 and J usage is TRBJ2-3; 10 bases fit TRBD1. Germline loops: CDR1 LNHDA, CDR2 SQIVND (reference sequence). There are 16 residues in the CDR3. Losses at the gene ends were 7 bases for V and 1 base for J; bases not matched to a gene: 8.

This clonotype occurred many times. The chain links TRBV20-1 to TRBJ2-7; D unclear. The CDR3 covers 12 residues. The germline CDR1 and CDR2 sequences are DFQATT and SNEGSKA (reference sequence). The ends were cut back, 2 bases at V and 2 bases at J, with 7 bases in the middle. As DNA, the CDR3 is TGCAGTGCTAGACGGCCTACCTACGAGCAGTACTTC. Its protein product is CSARRPTYEQYF.

V and J are TRBV7-9 and TRBJ1-6; D is ambiguous. With 5 bases removed from V and 0 bases from J, the gap between germline ends came to 14 bases. The CDR3 totals 17 residues. Germline V gene lookup returns CDR1 SEHNR and CDR2 FQNEAQ (reference sequence). This chain's CDR3 is CASSPPGRSSYNSPLHF. The CDR3 DNA sequence: TGTGCCAGCAGCCCACCCGGACGGAGCTCCTATAATTCACCCCTCCACTTT.

The genes are TRBV12-3 or TRBV12-4 and TRBJ2-5, with a tentative D call TRBD1 (5 bases). The V gene lost 6 bases and the J gene lost 1 base, with 15 bases spanning the gap. The CDR3 runs 15 residues. The CDR3 reads CASSQGGGLQETQYF. DNA for the CDR3: TGTGCCAGCAGCCAGGGTGGCGGCCTCCAAGAGACCCAGTACTTC.

The V call is TRBV7-9, the J call TRBJ2-7, with D maybe TRBD2 (6 bases). CDR1 SEHNR and CDR2 FQNEAQ come from the germline V gene (reference sequence). Trimming shortened V by 5 bases and J by 3 bases, and 14 bases separated the two germline ends. The CDR3 covers 14 residues. CDR3 DNA sequence: TGTGCCAGCAGCGTCCGGACTACCAACTACGAGCAGTACTTC. It translates to CASSVRTTNYEQYF.

The chain combines TRBV6-5 with TRBJ2-5, with D perhaps matching TRBD1 (5 bases). The length of the CDR3 is 13 residues. Germline V lookup: CDR1 MNHEY, CDR2 SVGAGI. V lost 6 bases to trimming and J lost 2 bases, with 10 bases between them. Written as DNA, the CDR3 is TGTGCCAGCAGATTTGACAGACAAGAGACCCAGTACTTC. This codes for CASRFDRQETQYF.

This clonotype occurred many times. The V call is TRBV7-3, the J call TRBJ2-5, with a weak D call TRBD2 (5 bases). The CDR3 sequence is 16 residues long. Germline CDR1 is SGHTA and CDR2 is FQGTGA. Trimming took off 4 bases at V and 0 bases at J, with 15 bases between the two ends. The CDR3 spells CASSSTSGWYQETQYF. DNA for the CDR3: TGTGCCAGCAGCTCCACTAGTGGCTGGTACCAAGAGACCCAGTACTTC.

There are a few counts of this clonotype. The chain employs TRBV15 and TRBJ2-7; 9 bases fit TRBD1. There are 13 residues in the CDR3. V trimming: 10 bases; J trimming: 2 bases; junction bases outside the gene matches: 6. Germline CDR1 is LNHNV and CDR2 is YYDKDF (reference sequence). DNA for the CDR3: TGTGCCAGTGCGACAGGGGGGACCTACGAGCAGTACTTC. It specifies CASATGGTYEQYF.

CDR3 in DNA: TGTGCCAGTAGTGCATACGAGGGACCGATCTCATCACCCCTCCACTTT. The encoded protein is CASSAYEGPISSPLHF. The gene calls are TRBV19 and TRBJ1-6; D may be TRBD1 (5 bases). From germline, CDR1 is LNHDA and CDR2 SQIVND (reference sequence). CDR3 length: 16 amino acids. With 5 bases removed from V and 10 bases from J, the gap between germline ends came to 21 bases.

CDR3 in DNA: TGTGCCAGCAGCTCGCCCCAGGGTGCGGGTAATGAAAAACTGTTTTTT. Translating it yields CASSSPQGAGNEKLFF. V and J are TRBV7-2 and TRBJ1-4; weak D call: TRBD1 (5 bases). Germline V gene sequence: CDR1 SGHTA, CDR2 FQGNSA. The CDR3 runs 16 residues. V lost 4 bases to trimming and J lost 4 bases, with 16 bases between them.

The CDR3 DNA follows: TGTGCCAGCAGTTTAATATCCGGGACAGGGAGCGTCTATGGCTACACCTTC. This encodes CASSLISGTGSVYGYTF. The V and J genes are TRBV6-5 and TRBJ1-2; TRBD1 agrees at 9 bases. The CDR3 length is 17 residues. V gave up 4 bases and J gave up 4 bases; unmatched junction bases: 13. Germline assignment: CDR1 MNHEY and CDR2 SVGAGI.

The chain carries TRBV14 and TRBJ2-5, with no clear D. V was pared by 1 base and J by 0 bases, with 9 bases between. The germline CDR1 and CDR2 sequences are SGHDN and FVKESK. The CDR3 loop spans 15 amino acids. The CDR3 protein is CASSQGDLHQETQYF. As DNA, the CDR3 is TGTGCCAGCAGCCAAGGCGACTTACACCAAGAGACCCAGTACTTC.

This clonotype was seen a handful of times. The V call is TRBV19, the J call TRBJ2-7; TRBD2 might be the D (6 bases). The CDR3 contains 14 residues. The V end was cut by 6 bases, the J end by 3 bases, with 15 bases between. Germline CDR1 reads LNHDA; CDR2 reads SQIVND (reference sequence). The CDR3 nucleotides read TGTGCCAGTAGACAGGAGGGAGGTGGCTACGAGCAGTACTTC. It yields the protein CASRQEGGGYEQYF.

This clonotype showed up many times. The rearrangement links TRBV7-9 to TRBJ1-6; D might be TRBD1 (6 bases). The germline V gene encodes CDR1 SEHNR and CDR2 FQNEAQ (reference sequence). Deletions cut 4 bases from V and 10 bases from J, with 14 bases between. The CDR3 covers 14 residues. DNA of the CDR3: TGTGCCAGCAGCTCAGGGGATTGGAGATCACCCCTCCACTTT. Encoded protein: CASSSGDWRSPLHF.

As DNA, the CDR3 is TGTGCCAGCAGCTTGAAAAACAGGGGTGCGAACACCGGGGAGCTGTTTTTT. This translates into CASSLKNRGANTGELFF. This rearrangement joins TRBV7-8 to TRBJ2-2; TRBD1 agrees at 7 bases. Germline assignment: CDR1 SGHVS and CDR2 FQNEAQ. V trimming: 3 bases; J trimming: 0 bases; junction bases outside the gene matches: 7. CDR3 length: 17 residues.

The J gene is TRBJ2-5, the V gene TRBV20-1; D call uncertain. Germline lookup yields CDR1 DFQATT and CDR2 SNEGSKA (reference sequence). V lost 7 bases to trimming and J lost 3 bases, with 12 bases between them. The CDR3 has 12 amino acids. The CDR3 loop reads CSVPNLEETQYF. As DNA, the CDR3 is TGCAGTGTACCGAATCTAGAAGAGACCCAGTACTTC.

This chain connects TRBV15 to TRBJ2-1; 10 nucleotides match TRBD2. Germline assignment: CDR1 LNHNV and CDR2 YYDKDF (reference sequence). V was clipped by 0 bases and J by 8 bases; unmatched bases: 13. The CDR3 is 18 amino acids. The CDR3 loop reads CATSRDRGGLATIYEQFF. For the CDR3, the DNA is TGTGCCACCAGCAGAGATCGGGGGGGACTAGCGACAATCTATGAGCAGTTCTTC.

This clonotype was seen at least ten times. The CDR3 coding sequence is TGCGCCACTTCGACAGGGGGCGACTATGGCTACACCTTC. It translates to CATSTGGDYGYTF. V usage is TRBV5-1 and J usage is TRBJ1-2, with 10 bases aligning to TRBD1. Germline CDR1 and CDR2: SGHRS and YFSETQ. This CDR3 comprises 13 residues. The J segment lost 3 bases and the V segment lost 9 bases, leaving 5 bases of the junction unmatched.

This clonotype has ten or more counts. J is TRBJ1-2 and V is TRBV20-1; D unresolved. V was shortened by 5 bases and J by 6 bases, with 22 bases between the two germline ends. The CDR3 totals 15 residues. Germline V gene sequence: CDR1 DFQATT, CDR2 SNEGSKA (reference sequence). The CDR3 sequence: CSAVSSRQRADGYTF. The CDR3 coding sequence is TGCAGTGCTGTCTCAAGCAGGCAACGCGCCGATGGCTACACCTTC.

The count of this clonotype is one. CDR3 protein: CASSNQPSGNTIYF. The CDR3 nucleotides are TGTGCCAGCAGTAACCAACCCTCTGGAAACACCATATATTTT. V gene TRBV7-9 combines with J gene TRBJ1-3; D not certain. Germline CDR1 reads SEHNR; CDR2 reads FQNEAQ (reference sequence). V dropped 6 bases and J dropped 0 bases, with 9 bases sitting between them. There are 14 residues in the CDR3.

The CDR3 is CATRDRAGANVLTF. The CDR3 DNA reads as TGTGCCACCCGGGACAGGGCTGGGGCCAACGTCCTGACTTTC. The chain combines TRBV19 with TRBJ2-6; 9 bases align to TRBD1. V was clipped by 10 bases and J by 2 bases; unmatched bases: 3. Germline V gene sequence: CDR1 LNHDA, CDR2 SQIVND (reference sequence). There are 14 residues in the CDR3.

The gene calls are TRBV7-9 and TRBJ1-4; unclear D gene. This CDR3 spans 13 amino acids. Looked up from germline, CDR1 is SEHNR and CDR2 is FQNEAQ (reference sequence). The ends were cut back, 4 bases at V and 5 bases at J, with 8 bases in the middle. CDR3 bases: TGTGCCAGCAGCTCGTACTCGAATGAAAAACTGTTTTTT. Protein sequence: CASSSYSNEKLFF. Full variable domain (rest looked up from reference TRBV7-9 and TRBJ1-4): DTGVSQNPRHKITKRGQNVTFRCDPISEHNRLYWYRQTLGQGPEFLTYFQNEAQLEKSRLLSDRFSAERPKGSFSTLEIQRTEQGDSAMYLCASSSYSNEKLFFGSGTQLSVL.

This clonotype was counted a few times. The V call is TRBV7-2, the J call TRBJ1-2, with D possibly TRBD1 on 5 matching bases. The CDR3 is made up of 13 amino acids. CDR1 is SGHTA and CDR2 is FQGNSA in the germline V gene. V dropped 2 bases and J dropped 8 bases, with 12 bases sitting between them. The CDR3 loop is CASSLRGVGGYTF. CDR3 DNA sequence: TGTGCCAGCAGCTTACGGGGGGTGGGCGGCTACACCTTC. The whole variable domain, filled in from reference TRBV7-2 and TRBJ1-2, reads GAGVSQSPSNKVTEKGKDVELRCDPISGHTALYWYRQSLGQGLEFLIYFQGNSAPDKSGLPSDRFSAERTGGSVSTLTIQRTQQEDSAVYLCASSLRGVGGYTFGSGTRLTVV.